Listed below are T cell receptor beta chains from one sample, sequenced in a study of Graves' ophthalmopathy and Graves' hyperthyroidism. TCRdb reprocessed the multiplex PCR reads with MiXCR, giving one entry per CDR3 protein. The sample lists 1 million to 1.3 million distinct CDR3 sequences; less than 45% were seen once. The sequenced sample was peripheral blood or thyroid tissue (not recorded which). The receptors here all came from an adult man with Graves' hyperthyroidism. The CDR3 runs from the conserved cysteine through the conserved F or W. D genes are given only for firm matches. The size entry is marked missing in some rows and otherwise reads once, few, many or a size class.

cdr3_nt cdr3_aa j_call v_call clone_size d_call
TGTGCCAGCAGGCGGGAAGGGGGCGTGGGTCAGCCCCAGCATTTT CASRREGGVGQPQHF TRBJ1-5 TRBV2 many TRBD1
TGTGCCAGCAGTATTAGGTTCAATGAGCAGTTCTTC CASSIRFNEQFF TRBJ2-1 TRBV25-1 few .
TGTGCCAGCAGCTACCCAGATACGCAGTATTTT CASSYPDTQYF TRBJ2-3 TRBV11-1 . .
TGTGCCAGCAGAACAGGGGGCGTTGGCACTGAAGCTTTCTTT CASRTGGVGTEAFF TRBJ1-1 TRBV10-3 . TRBD1
TGTGCCAGCAGTGAAGAAGAAACTGGGGCCAACGTCCTGACTTTC CASSEEETGANVLTF TRBJ2-6 TRBV2 . .
TGCAGTGCTCAAGGGACAGGGGGTAACGAGCAGTACTTC CSAQGTGGNEQYF TRBJ2-7 TRBV20-1 many TRBD1
TGTGCCAGCAGCGTTTCAGGGGAATCACCCCTCCACTTT CASSVSGESPLHF TRBJ1-6 TRBV9 once .
TGTGCCAGCAGTCGAAGACGAGGGAGTTCCTACGAGCAGTACTTC CASSRRRGSSYEQYF TRBJ2-7 TRBV6-5 . .
TGTGCCACCAGTGGGGACAGGTACAATCAGCCCCAGCATTTT CATSGDRYNQPQHF TRBJ1-5 TRBV24-1 many TRBD1
TGTGCCAGCAGTGAGCCGCGACAGGGATCAACTAATGAAAAACTGTTTTTT CASSEPRQGSTNEKLFF TRBJ1-4 TRBV25-1 many TRBD1
TGTGCCAGTACCGGGGGGGAGGAGAACACTGAAGCTTTCTTT CASTGGEENTEAFF TRBJ1-1 TRBV19 . .
TGTGCCAGCAGTGCTAGAGATCCGGGGGTTCCTGAAGCTTTCTTT CASSARDPGVPEAFF TRBJ1-1 TRBV25-1 . .
TGTGCCAGCAGCTTAGTAACATCTTATAATTCACCCCTCCACTTT CASSLVTSYNSPLHF TRBJ1-6 TRBV7-8 many .
TGTGCCAGCAGCCAAGAGGGAGGGACCCAGTACTTC CASSQEGGTQYF TRBJ2-5 TRBV7-9 few .
TGTGCCAGCAGCTTACGGGCGAGGGGTAGGGAGCTGTTTTTT CASSLRARGRELFF TRBJ2-2 TRBV9 . .
TGTGCCAGCAGCCAAGTAGCGGGGGAGACCCAGTACTTC CASSQVAGETQYF TRBJ2-5 TRBV3-1 few TRBD2
TGCGCCAGCAGCGTGGGGGCGTTCAACCAAGAGACCCAGTACTTC CASSVGAFNQETQYF TRBJ2-5 TRBV5-1 . .
TGTGCCAGCAGCTTAACAGAGAGAGGCTACACCTTC CASSLTERGYTF TRBJ1-2 TRBV7-9 . .
TGTGCCACCAGCAGACATCTAACTCGGGGCAGGAGTCACGAGCAGTACTTC CATSRHLTRGRSHEQYF TRBJ2-7 TRBV15 . .
TGTGCCAGCAGCCAAGATCACGTGGGAGGCTCCTACGAGCAGTACTTC CASSQDHVGGSYEQYF TRBJ2-7 TRBV14 few .
TGTGCCAGCAGCTTAGGGGACAGCAGGACTGAAAAACTGTTTTTT CASSLGDSRTEKLFF TRBJ1-4 TRBV7-2 . TRBD1
TGTGCCACCAGCAGAGCAATAATATATGAAAAACTGTTTTTT CATSRAIIYEKLFF TRBJ1-4 TRBV15 many .
TGTGCCAGCAGCTTAATGCGGGGCCCCACTGAAGCTTTCTTT CASSLMRGPTEAFF TRBJ1-1 TRBV7-8 many .
TGTGCCAGTAGTGTTTCACAATCCACCGGGGAGCTGTTTTTT CASSVSQSTGELFF TRBJ2-2 TRBV19 . .
TGCAGCGTTGAAGGGAGGACCACCTATTTACCCTATGGCTACACCTTC CSVEGRTTYLPYGYTF TRBJ1-2 TRBV29-1 once .
TGCAGTTTCGGGTACCAAGAGACCCAGTACTTC CSFGYQETQYF TRBJ2-5 TRBV20-1 . .
TGTGCCAGCAGGGAGGGTACCTACGAGCAGTACTTC CASREGTYEQYF TRBJ2-7 TRBV7-8 many .
TGTGCCAGCTCACCACCTTCCCGGCAGCTGCAAGAGACCCAGTACTTC CASSPPSRQLQETQYF TRBJ2-5 TRBV15 . .
TGCAGCGTACTACGGGTCGGACAGGAAGATTTC CSVLRVGQEDF TRBJ2-7 TRBV29-1 many TRBD1
TGTGCCAGCAGTTTGCACCCCTCGGGACAGGGGAACTATGGCTACACCTTC CASSLHPSGQGNYGYTF TRBJ1-2 TRBV27 . TRBD1
TGCAGCGCAAGGGGGACTATGACCTACGAGCAGTACTTC CSARGTMTYEQYF TRBJ2-7 TRBV29-1 many .
TGTGCCATCAGTTACGGGCAACTCACTGAAGCTTTCTTT CAISYGQLTEAFF TRBJ1-1 TRBV10-3 . .
TGTGCCAGCAGTGGTTTAAATCAGCCCCAGCATTTT CASSGLNQPQHF TRBJ1-5 TRBV2 many .
TGTGCCAGTAGTACCCCGGGCCCTCCCAGGACAGGGAGGACTGAAGCTTTCTTT CASSTPGPPRTGRTEAFF TRBJ1-1 TRBV19 many TRBD1
TGCAGCGCAAGCGGAGGGGAAGAGACCCAGTACTTC CSASGGEETQYF TRBJ2-5 TRBV29-1 many .
TGCAGTGCTAACCAAGGGACAGGGGGTACTAATGAAAAACTGTTTTTT CSANQGTGGTNEKLFF TRBJ1-4 TRBV20-1 . TRBD1
TGTGCCAGCAGCTTGGTGGGGGGAGGCACTGAAGCTTTCTTCTACGAGCAGTACTTC CASSLVGGGTEAFFYEQYF TRBJ2-7 TRBV7-8 once .
TGTGCCAGCAGCTTAGGCGGGGACGATGGCTACACCTTC CASSLGGDDGYTF TRBJ1-2 TRBV7-9 . .
TGCAGCGTTGCTGGGACTAGCGGAGGAGAGACCCAGTACTTC CSVAGTSGGETQYF TRBJ2-5 TRBV29-1 . TRBD2
TGTGCCAGCAGCAAAGGGACTAGCGGGGGCTTTTACCTCACCGGGGAGCTGTTTTTT CASSKGTSGGFYLTGELFF TRBJ2-2 TRBV7-9 . TRBD2
TGTGCCAGCAGTCCGACTCCGAACACCGGGGAGACCCAGTACTTC CASSPTPNTGETQYF TRBJ2-5 TRBV7-6 . .
TGCAGCGGAATGACGGAGTCCTATGGCTACACCTTC CSGMTESYGYTF TRBJ1-2 TRBV29-1 many .
TGTGCCAGTAGTATCTCAGGGGACGAAAATCAGCCCCAGCATTTT CASSISGDENQPQHF TRBJ1-5 TRBV19 few .
TGTGCCAGCAGAGTTGGGACAGCTCTGGACTACGAGCAGTACTTC CASRVGTALDYEQYF TRBJ2-7 TRBV2 many TRBD1
TGTGCCAGCAGTTTTCGGGGTCAAGGTGCCGAAGCTTTCTTT CASSFRGQGAEAFF TRBJ1-1 TRBV12-3/TRBV12-4 many .
TGTGCCAGCAGTCCTTCCAAAGACAGGCCTACTTCCTACGAGCAGTACTTC CASSPSKDRPTSYEQYF TRBJ2-7 TRBV10-3 once .
TGTGCCAGTAGTAAAGGGACAGGGGGAAGCAATCAGCCCCAGCATTTT CASSKGTGGSNQPQHF TRBJ1-5 TRBV19 . TRBD1
TGCAGTGCCGATGGAAACATGCCCAGAAGCTCCTACGAGCAGTACTTC CSADGNMPRSSYEQYF TRBJ2-7 TRBV20-1 . .
TGCGCCAGCAGCCAAGGGGGACAGGCTGGAAACACCATATATTTT CASSQGGQAGNTIYF TRBJ1-3 TRBV4-1 . TRBD1
TGCGCCAGCAGTGCCGGACTAGCGGGGGGACCGATCTCCTACGAGCAGTACTTC CASSAGLAGGPISYEQYF TRBJ2-7 TRBV10-2 . TRBD2
TGTGCCATCAGTTCCCCGGACGGTCTCTCCTACGAGCAGTACTTC CAISSPDGLSYEQYF TRBJ2-7 TRBV10-3 . .
TGTGCCAGCAGCCGGGAGCGGGGCAGGGACGAAAAACTGTTTTTT CASSRERGRDEKLFF TRBJ1-4 TRBV4-2 . .
TGTGCCTGGAGTCCCATTTCAGACTACGAGCAGTACTTC CAWSPISDYEQYF TRBJ2-7 TRBV30 . .
TGTGCCAGCAGCGTTGAAGGAGACCGGAGGCCCTACGAGCAGTACTTC CASSVEGDRRPYEQYF TRBJ2-7 TRBV7-2 few .